This T cell receptor beta chain appears in the sequencing data of a study of T cell changes during pregnancy in multiple sclerosis. Repertoires were generated with immunoSEQ multiplex PCR, while TCRdb's copy carries only in-frame clones and drops some. The sample yields tens of thousands of clones, roughly 90% seen once. The CDR3 runs to 17 residues. Trimming took 5 bases from V and 1 from J, leaving 20 bases between them. Germline CDR1 reads LNHDA; CDR2 reads SQIVND (reference sequence). This material consisted of peripheral blood, taken in the first trimester of pregnancy. The chain uses TRBV19 and TRBJ1-2, with a tentative D call TRBD1 (5 bases). The sequence was obtained from a female donor with multiple sclerosis, enrolled in a pregnancy study. CDR3 sequence reads: CASSPSRGQIYNYGYTF. The CDR3 DNA is TGTGCCAGTAGTCCAAGCCGAGGACAAATATATAACTATGGCTACACCTTC.